The sequence of this TCR beta chain was determined in a study of beta chain features in type 1 diabetes. General study results and limits: At VDJ recombination sites, type 1 diabetes patients had fewer insertions and more deleted nucleotides. Highly expressing activated T cells could be over-counted with a cDNA template. The naive, central memory and Treg TCRB repertoires looked more alike in patients than they did in healthy donors.

The single heparinised draw taken from each donor contained approximately 100 mL of blood on average. This clone was seen more than once but under ten times. The antigen is undetermined. All of the isolated RNA was reverse transcribed, so expressed TCRB transcripts were sequenced. The method was immunoSEQ multiplex PCR; TCRdb's version includes in-frame clones alone and lacks a portion of them. Counted here are under 90,000 clones, roughly 30% occurring once; the ten biggest clones make up over 0.35%. Trimming cost V 1 base and J 2 bases, with 13 bases left between them. Germline CDR1 and CDR2: SGHRS and YFSETQ. This CDR3 region has 15 residues.

Sequences were obtained from stem cell memory CD4+ T cells from blood. The gene calls are TRBV5-1 and TRBJ2-7; D perhaps matches TRBD1 (7 bases). The clonotype originates from a woman in her late teens or twenties in good health. The CDR3 DNA sequence: TGCGCCAGCAGCTTGTTACAGGGGAGGACCTACGAGCAGTACTTC. It is translated as CASSLLQGRTYEQYF.